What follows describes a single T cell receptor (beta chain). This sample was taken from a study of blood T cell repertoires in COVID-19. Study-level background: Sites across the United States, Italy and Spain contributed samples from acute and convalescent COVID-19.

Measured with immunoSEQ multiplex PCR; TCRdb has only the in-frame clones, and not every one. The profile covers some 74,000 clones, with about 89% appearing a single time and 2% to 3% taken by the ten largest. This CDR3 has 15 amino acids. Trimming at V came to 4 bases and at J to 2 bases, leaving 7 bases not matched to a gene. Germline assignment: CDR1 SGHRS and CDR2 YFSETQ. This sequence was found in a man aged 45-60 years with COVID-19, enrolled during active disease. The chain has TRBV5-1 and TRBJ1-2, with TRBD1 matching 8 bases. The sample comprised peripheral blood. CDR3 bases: TGCGCCAGCAGCCCGGACCGACAGGGGAACTATGGCTACACCTTC. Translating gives CASSPDRQGNYGYTF.